The table lists the clone carrying this T cell receptor delta chain with many counts. A far larger clone is a single base away, which makes a read error likely. This same CDR3 is encoded by further DNA sequences in the sample. The sample originates from a study of γδ T cells in repeated Plasmodium falciparum infection. At the level of the study: Timepoints: baseline, immediately before selected infections, and 21 days after every infection.

TCRdb re-identified clones in the multiplex PCR reads via CATT. The profile shows roughly 86,000 delta-chain clones, more than 1.4% of them singletons. The TCR was taken from a pool of human donors (malaria-infected and uninfected, not separated). The material sequenced was gamma-delta T cells from blood.

The CDR3 protein is CACDTLGDTEDTDKLIF. CDR3 DNA: TGTGCCTGTGACACTCTGGGGGATACGGAGGACACCGATAAACTCATCTTT. This chain links TRDV2 with TRDJ1; 12 bases align to TRDD3. TCRdb offers no J gene call, so here the DNA was matched to germline to obtain one. Germline loops: CDR1 GEAIGNYY, CDR2 EKD. The junction had 5 bases not matched to a gene; V was cut back by 1 base and J by 0 bases. This CDR3 spans 17 amino acids.